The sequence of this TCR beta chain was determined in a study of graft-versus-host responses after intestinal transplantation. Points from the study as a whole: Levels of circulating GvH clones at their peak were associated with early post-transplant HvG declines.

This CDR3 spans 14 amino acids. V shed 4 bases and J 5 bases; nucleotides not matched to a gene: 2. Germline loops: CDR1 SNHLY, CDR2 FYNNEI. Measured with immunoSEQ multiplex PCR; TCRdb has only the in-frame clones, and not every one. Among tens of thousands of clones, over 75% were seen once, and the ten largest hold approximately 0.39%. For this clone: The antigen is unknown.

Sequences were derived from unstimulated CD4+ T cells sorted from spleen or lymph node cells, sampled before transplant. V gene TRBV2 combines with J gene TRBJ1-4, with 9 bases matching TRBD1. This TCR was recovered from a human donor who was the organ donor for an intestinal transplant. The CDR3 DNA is TGTGCCAGCAGTGCCGGGACAGGGAATGAAAAACTGTTTTTT. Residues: CASSAGTGNEKLFF.